The T cell receptor (beta chain) under discussion was sequenced for a study of T cell responses to AZD1222 COVID-19 vaccine. Findings of the study overall: Two AZD1222 doses significantly raised spike-specific TCR breadth and depth over controls. It was only 6 or 7 AZD1222 recipients who were seropositive at baseline. CD4 TCRs linked to vaccination spanned spike, dominating at 160-218 and 743-854.

CDR1 ENHRY and CDR2 SYGVKD come from the germline V gene. The CDR3 is made up of 14 amino acids. Deletions cut 4 bases from V and 2 bases from J, with 11 bases between. This clone appeared a single time. What it binds is unknown. Some clones are missing from TCRdb's copy, which holds only in-frame ones; the method was immunoSEQ multiplex PCR. This table holds about 120,000 clones, just over 90% found once. Here the sequenced sample was peripheral blood, taken 28 days after the second AZD1222 dose. The receptor's source is an adult who received the AZD1222 COVID-19 vaccine. This rearrangement joins TRBV10-3 to TRBJ1-1; tentatively, D is TRBD1 (5 bases). CDR3 residues: CAISGTPTNTEAFF. The CDR3 DNA follows: TGTGCCATCAGTGGGACACCTACTAACACTGAAGCTTTCTTT.